The 27 T cell receptor beta chains listed next were all sequenced from one sample in a study of tumor T cells in aggressive B-cell lymphoma. Data came from immunoSEQ multiplex PCR; TCRdb stores just in-frame clones and leaves some out. The table includes around 2,900 clones, about nine tenths detected once. Sequenced: tumor tissue. The receptor set was obtained from an adult with diffuse large B cell lymphoma.

The CDR3 sequence: CASRGGGKETQYF. The CDR3 DNA reads as TGTGCCAGCAGGGGGGGAGGTAAAGAGACCCAGTACTTC. The rearrangement links TRBV28 to TRBJ2-5; D possibly corresponds to TRBD2 (6 bases). Trimming took off 6 bases at V and 3 bases at J, with 11 bases between the two ends. Germline CDR1 MDHEN, CDR2 SYDVKM. The CDR3 covers 13 residues.

V is TRBV13 and J is TRBJ1-2; D is unresolved. The length of the CDR3 is 16 residues. Germline V gene sequence: CDR1 PRHDT, CDR2 FYEKMQ (reference sequence). The V gene lost 2 bases and the J gene lost 0 bases, with 13 bases spanning the gap. In DNA, the CDR3 is TGTGCCAGCAGCTTATCGGGTGAGCGCCCTAACTATGGCTACACCTTC. The encoded protein is CASSLSGERPNYGYTF. Full variable domain (remainder filled in from reference TRBV13 and TRBJ1-2): AAGVIQSPRHLIKEKRETATLKCYPIPRHDTVYWYQQGPGQDPQFLISFYEKMQSDKGSIPDRFSAQQFSDYHSELNMSSLELGDSALYFCASSLSGERPNYGYTFGSGTRLTVV.

The chain links TRBV19 to TRBJ1-4; TRBD1 is a possible D gene (5 bases). V gave up 7 bases and J gave up 8 bases, with 20 bases separating them. The CDR3 contains 15 residues. Germline V gives CDR1 LNHDA, CDR2 SQIVND (reference sequence). This CDR3 is CASMVVAGRGEKLFF. CDR3 DNA sequence: TGTGCCAGTATGGTGGTGGCCGGGAGGGGCGAAAAACTGTTTTTT.

This clone was observed a handful of times. V is TRBV6-6 and J is TRBJ1-4, with D hard to call. This CDR3 is 15 amino acids long. The germline gives CDR1 MNHNY, CDR2 SVGAGI (reference sequence). The V end lost 8 bases, the J end lost 7 bases, and 20 bases lay between the germline ends. The CDR3 coding sequence is TGTGCCAGCGCCCCCCGCCAGGAGGGTTCTGAAAAACTGTTTTTT. Protein sequence: CASAPRQEGSEKLFF.

This clone was detected once. V and J are TRBV7-2 and TRBJ1-2; D perhaps matches TRBD1 (5 bases). With 1 base removed from V and 5 bases from J, the gap between germline ends came to 8 bases. This CDR3 has 13 residues. The V gene's germline CDR1 is SGHTA and CDR2 FQGNSA. CDR3 DNA: TGTGCCAGCAGCTTAGGGGGGGATTATGGCTACACCTTC. Translating gives CASSLGGDYGYTF.

V gene TRBV9 combines with J gene TRBJ2-1, with D possibly TRBD1 on 6 matching bases. The CDR3 is 16 residues long. Germline CDR1 SGDLS, CDR2 YYNGEE. Trimming removed 0 bases from V and 4 bases from J, with 14 bases in between. CDR3 coding DNA: TGTGCCAGCAGCGTAGATACGGGACAAAAATACAATGAGCAGTTCTTC. Encoded protein: CASSVDTGQKYNEQFF.

This chain connects TRBV28 to TRBJ1-4; 7 positions match TRBD1. This CDR3 comprises 15 residues. V trimming: 6 bases; J trimming: 1 base; junction bases outside the gene matches: 5. Germline loops: CDR1 MDHEN, CDR2 SYDVKM. DNA for the CDR3: TGTGCCAGCAGAACAGGGGTAAGAACTAATGAAAAACTGTTTTTT. Translated, it gives CASRTGVRTNEKLFF. Complete variable domain (other parts from reference TRBV28 and TRBJ1-4): DVKVTQSSRYLVKRTGEKVFLECVQDMDHENMFWYRQDPGLGLRLIYFSYDVKMKEKGDIPEGYSVSREKKERFSLILESASTNQTSMYLCASRTGVRTNEKLFFGSGTQLSVL.

This chain uses TRBV4-1 with TRBJ1-2, with 11 bases matching TRBD1. This CDR3 region has 17 residues. Trimming cost V 1 base and J 4 bases; bases outside gene matches: 8. Germline CDR1 reads MGHRA; CDR2 reads YSYEKL. The DNA of the CDR3 is TGCGCCAGCAGCCAAGCAAATGGACAGGGGGCGATCTATGGCTACACCTTC. This codes for CASSQANGQGAIYGYTF.

In the case of this clone: This CDR3 is also generated by other DNA sequences in the sample. The genes are TRBV6-5 and TRBJ1-2; no reliable D call. CDR3 length: 15 residues. Germline-derived CDR1 and CDR2 are MNHEY and SVGAGI. Trimming left V 0 bases short and J 4 bases short, with 12 bases between. The CDR3 is CASSYSIETGYGYTF. In DNA form, the CDR3 reads TGTGCCAGCAGTTACTCAATCGAAACGGGCTATGGCTACACCTTC.

As for this clone: Compared with germline, one end of the junction differs, possibly owing to a read error. The chain has TRBV15 and TRBJ2-5; 7 bases agree with TRBD2. This CDR3 has 16 residues. From germline, CDR1 is LNHNV and CDR2 YYDKDF (reference sequence). In nucleotides, the CDR3 is TGTGTCACCAGCAGACGGGGTTCTAGCGGACAAGAGACCCAGTACTTC. Translation gives CVTSRRGSSGQETQYF.

The chain links TRBV6-1 to TRBJ1-5, with 10 bases identical to TRBD1. The CDR3 extends over 14 amino acids. The J segment lost 6 bases and the V segment lost 7 bases, leaving 6 bases of the junction unmatched. Germline-derived CDR1 and CDR2 are MNHNS and SASEGT. The CDR3 bases are TGTGCCAGCAATCGACAGGGGGCTTTTCAGCCCCAGCATTTT. This codes for CASNRQGAFQPQHF.

The V and J genes are TRBV4-1 and TRBJ2-2; the D is unclear. Germline-derived CDR1 and CDR2 are MGHRA and YSYEKL. This CDR3 contains 14 residues. With 4 bases removed from V and 4 bases from J, the gap between germline ends came to 10 bases. The CDR3 DNA reads TGCGCCAGCAGCCCCGCGTCCCGCACCGGGGAGCTGTTTTTT. Amino acid sequence: CASSPASRTGELFF.

The V call is TRBV4-3, the J call TRBJ1-2; D not resolved. The CDR3 has 16 amino acids. Trimming cost V 1 base and J 1 base, with 13 bases left between them. Germline V gene data show CDR1 as LGHNA and CDR2 as YSLEER. The CDR3 reads CASSQGSRAFNYGYTF. CDR3 nucleotides: TGCGCCAGCAGCCAAGGGTCGAGAGCTTTTAACTATGGCTACACCTTC.

The rearrangement uses TRBV15 and TRBJ1-5; D is unresolved. Germline CDR1 is LNHNV and CDR2 is YYDKDF (reference sequence). The CDR3 has 16 amino acids. V was shortened by 0 bases and J by 3 bases, with 12 bases between the two germline ends. CDR3 nucleotide sequence: TGTGCCACCAGCAGAGATTGGCGAGGTACCAATCAGCCCCAGCATTTT. Residues: CATSRDWRGTNQPQHF. Looking up the rest from reference TRBV15 and TRBJ1-5 gives the full variable domain: DAMVIQNPRYQVTQFGKPVTLSCSQTLNHNVMYWYQQKSSQAPKLLFHYYDKDFNNEADTPDNFQSRRPNTSFCFLDIRSPGLGDTAMYLCATSRDWRGTNQPQHFGDGTRLSIL.

The chain uses TRBV9 and TRBJ2-2, with a weak D call TRBD2 (5 bases). From germline, CDR1 is SGDLS and CDR2 YYNGEE. The V and J ends lost 0 bases and 1 base respectively, with 7 bases between them. The CDR3 totals 15 residues. The CDR3 DNA reads as TGTGCCAGCAGCGTAGACGGGATGAACACCGGGGAGCTGTTTTTT. Translating gives CASSVDGMNTGELFF.

V gene TRBV27 combines with J gene TRBJ2-1; a weak D match, TRBD1 (6 bases). This CDR3 is built from 16 residues. Between the trimmed V and J ends, which lost 2 bases and 3 bases, there was a span of 14 bases. CDR1 MNHEY and CDR2 SMNVEV come from the germline V gene (reference sequence). This CDR3 reads CASSLTGLNVYNEQFF. CDR3 sequence (DNA): TGTGCCAGCAGTTTAACAGGGTTAAACGTCTACAATGAGCAGTTCTTC.

This chain links TRBV4-1 with TRBJ2-7; tentatively, D is TRBD2 (5 bases). CDR3 length: 16 amino acids. The V gene's germline CDR1 is MGHRA and CDR2 YSYEKL. V was trimmed by 0 bases and J by 3 bases, leaving 15 bases between them. DNA for the CDR3: TGCGCCAGCAGCCAAGATTTTCCGGGGATAAACTACGAGCAGTACTTC. It is translated as CASSQDFPGINYEQYF.

The genes are TRBV9 and TRBJ2-7, with D uncertain. The germline CDR1 and CDR2 sequences are SGDLS and YYNGEE. V lost 4 bases and J 3 bases, leaving 5 bases between the germline ends. There are 11 residues in the CDR3. Here the CDR3 reads CASSPGYEQYF. The CDR3 DNA is TGTGCCAGCAGCCCAGGCTACGAGCAGTACTTC.

This chain links TRBV15 with TRBJ1-5; D remains unclear. V was trimmed by 0 bases and J by 2 bases, leaving 14 bases between them. The CDR3 is made up of 17 amino acids. CDR1 is LNHNV and CDR2 is YYDKDF in the germline V gene (reference sequence). The CDR3 DNA reads as TGTGCCACCAGCAGAGATCTGGGAGGGAGCGGCAATCAGCCCCAGCATTTT. This codes for CATSRDLGGSGNQPQHF.

The chain carries TRBV4-3 and TRBJ1-1; no firm D call. Trimming shortened V by 0 bases and J by 1 base, and 6 bases separated the two germline ends. The CDR3 runs to 14 residues. Germline CDR1 reads LGHNA; CDR2 reads YSLEER. CDR3 protein: CASSQDSGNTEAFF. In DNA form, the CDR3 reads TGCGCCAGCAGCCAAGATTCGGGGAACACTGAAGCTTTCTTT.

The chain carries TRBV2 and TRBJ2-3; 9 bases are shared with TRBD1. V lost 4 bases and J lost 4; bases outside the gene matches: 3. The length of the CDR3 is 14 residues. Germline CDR1 is SNHLY and CDR2 is FYNNEI. The CDR3 region is CASSAWTGADTQYF. The CDR3 DNA follows: TGTGCCAGCAGTGCGTGGACAGGGGCAGATACGCAGTATTTT.

The V call is TRBV10-2, the J call TRBJ2-7, with D unresolved. This CDR3 spans 11 amino acids. From germline, CDR1 is WSHSY and CDR2 SAAADI. Trimming cost V 8 bases and J 7 bases, with 12 bases left between them. The CDR3 reads CASALSLEQYF. Here the CDR3 DNA reads TGCGCCAGCGCCCTCAGTCTTGAGCAGTACTTC.

The V call is TRBV4-3, the J call TRBJ2-6, with TRBD1 matching 8 bases. This CDR3 has 18 residues. Germline CDR1 LGHNA, CDR2 YSLEER. The V and J ends lost 0 bases and 2 bases, in that order; junction bases with no gene match: 6. The CDR3 is CASSQDLQGAAGANVLTF. CDR3 sequence (DNA): TGCGCCAGCAGCCAAGATCTCCAGGGGGCAGCTGGGGCCAACGTCCTGACTTTC.

This clone was counted a single time. Its ends do not fully match the called genes, so a read error is possible. The chain combines TRBV20-1 with TRBJ2-5; the D gene is possibly TRBD2 (6 bases). Germline V gene lookup returns CDR1 DFQATT and CDR2 SNEGSKA (reference sequence). This CDR3 comprises 11 residues. CDR3 nucleotide sequence: TGCAGTGCTAGAGCGGGGGACCCCGCCAACTTC. This encodes CSARAGDPANF.

The chain carries TRBV19 and TRBJ1-4; no reliable D call. The CDR3 sequence is 15 residues long. Germline CDR1 reads LNHDA; CDR2 reads SQIVND (reference sequence). V gave up 5 bases and J gave up 0 bases, with 10 bases separating them. The CDR3 DNA sequence: TGTGCCAGTAGTGCCTACCGTGCAACTAATGAAAAACTGTTTTTT. As protein: CASSAYRATNEKLFF. The full variable domain, rest sourced from reference TRBV19 and TRBJ1-4, is DGGITQSPKYLFRKEGQNVTLSCEQNLNHDAMYWYRQDPGQGLRLIYYSQIVNDFQKGDIAEGYSVSREKKESFPLTVTSAQKNPTAFYLCASSAYRATNEKLFFGSGTQLSVL.

A single count supports this clone. The V and J genes are TRBV11-2 and TRBJ2-5; perhaps TRBD2 as D (6 bases). Trimming took 1 base from V and 5 from J, leaving 14 bases between them. This CDR3 comprises 15 residues. Germline V CDR1 and CDR2: SGHAT, FQNNGV. This CDR3 reads CASSLVIGGRETQYF. In DNA, the CDR3 is TGTGCCAGCAGCTTAGTGATCGGGGGTCGCGAGACCCAGTACTTC.

This chain links TRBV14 with TRBJ1-4; no reliable D call. The germline V gene encodes CDR1 SGHDN and CDR2 FVKESK. V gave up 1 base and J gave up 5 bases, with 14 bases separating them. This CDR3 contains 16 residues. The CDR3, as DNA: TGTGCCAGCAGCCAAGGGTATCACAGCCCGAATGAAAAACTGTTTTTT. This sequence encodes CASSQGYHSPNEKLFF.